The clone carrying this T cell receptor (beta chain) was counted only a few times. From germline, CDR1 is MNHEY and CDR2 SVGAGI. The CDR3 sequence is 15 residues long. Trimming removed 2 bases from V and 0 bases from J, with 10 bases in between. Primed by a sample-barcoded 5' primer and a J-beta primer mix, a second PCR proceeded for 7 to 11 cycles. TCRdb passed the 5' RACE reads through MiXCR, listing each CDR3 protein once. The sample has around 700,000 distinct CDR3 sequences; approximately 25% are singletons. The sample is drawn from a study of blood T cells in healthy people across ages. These same data were also listed under a study on T cells of mothers and their children.

This chain connects TRBV6-5 to TRBJ1-1, with D tentatively TRBD1 (6 bases). This sequence originates from a boy younger than 18 in good health. Sequences were obtained from blood. This chain's CDR3 is CASSYIPGVNTEAFF. The CDR3 bases are TGTGCCAGCAGTTACATACCAGGGGTGAACACTGAAGCTTTCTTT.